These 2 T cell receptor beta chains originate from one sample sequenced in a study of chemoradiotherapy in HPV16-positive cancers. Generated by immunoSEQ multiplex PCR, the TCRdb table keeps only in-frame clones and is missing some. The data contain about 15,000 clones, over 85% of them singletons. Sequenced material: tumor tissue, taken from a patient who underwent chemoradiotherapy. These receptor sequences come from a human donor with HPV-associated anogenital cancer.

The chain employs TRBV6-5 and TRBJ2-7; the match to TRBD2 covers 7 bases. The CDR3 is made up of 12 amino acids. In germline, CDR1 is MNHEY, CDR2 SVGAGI. V shed 6 bases, J shed 6 bases, and the junction held 5 bases outside the gene matches. The CDR3 region has the DNA TGTGCCAGCAGAGAGACGGGGGGCGAGCAGTACTTC. Encoded protein: CASRETGGEQYF.

V and J are TRBV10-2 and TRBJ1-5; no reliable D call. The CDR3 consists of 13 residues. The V end lost 3 bases, the J end lost 9 bases, and 12 bases lay between the germline ends. Germline V gives CDR1 WSHSY, CDR2 SAAADI. In DNA, the CDR3 is TGCGCCAGCAGTGACACGAGGGAATGGCCCCAGCATTTT. It is translated as CASSDTREWPQHF.